This record concerns one T cell receptor beta chain sequence. Antigen unknown. The PCR made use of 60 Vbeta and 13 Jbeta primers. TCRdb's copy holds only in-frame clones and misses some; the assay was immunoSEQ multiplex PCR. The sample lists 65,000 to 100,000 clones, approximately 80% occurring once. These data originate in a study of cytomegalovirus exposure and HLA in healthy donors. The study's findings and limits: Being productive about 90% or about 30% of the time was typical of most TCR beta V segments in an earlier analysis. A list of roughly 180 TCR beta chains associated with cytomegalovirus was given. Analysis was carried out at a later point, and it linked a missense DCLRE1C variant to TCR beta V- and J-gene trimming.

The CDR3 covers 14 residues. Per germline, CDR1 SGHAT and CDR2 FQDESV (reference sequence). Deletions cut 3 bases from V and 2 bases from J, with 11 bases between. The sequenced sample was PBMCs. The receptor was derived from a man in his forties in good health and CMV-seronegative. The chain is built from TRBV11-1 and TRBJ2-7, with a possible D match to TRBD1 (7 bases). CDR3 bases: TGTGCCAGCAGCTTCCAGGGGGGTACCTACGAGCAGTACTTC. Translation: CASSFQGGTYEQYF.